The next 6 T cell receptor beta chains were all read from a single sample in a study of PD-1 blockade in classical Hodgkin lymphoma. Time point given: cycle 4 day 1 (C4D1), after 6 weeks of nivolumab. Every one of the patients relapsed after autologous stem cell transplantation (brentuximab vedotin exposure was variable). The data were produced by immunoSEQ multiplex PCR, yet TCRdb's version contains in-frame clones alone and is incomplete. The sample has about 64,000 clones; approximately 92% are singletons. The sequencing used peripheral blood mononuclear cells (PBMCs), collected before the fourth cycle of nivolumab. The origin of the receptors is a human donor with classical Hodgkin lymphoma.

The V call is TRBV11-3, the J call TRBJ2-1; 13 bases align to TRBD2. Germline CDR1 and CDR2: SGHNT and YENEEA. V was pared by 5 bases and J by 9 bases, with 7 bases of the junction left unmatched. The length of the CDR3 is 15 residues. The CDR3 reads CASSRTSGSVGEQFF. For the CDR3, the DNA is TGTGCCAGCAGCAGGACTAGCGGGAGCGTGGGTGAGCAGTTCTTC.

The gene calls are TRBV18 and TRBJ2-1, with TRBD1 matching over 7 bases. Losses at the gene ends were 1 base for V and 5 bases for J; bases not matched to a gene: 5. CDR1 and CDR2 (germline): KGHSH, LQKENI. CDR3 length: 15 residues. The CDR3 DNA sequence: TGTGCCAGCTCACCACTCTTACAGGGGAACAATGAGCAGTTCTTC. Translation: CASSPLLQGNNEQFF.

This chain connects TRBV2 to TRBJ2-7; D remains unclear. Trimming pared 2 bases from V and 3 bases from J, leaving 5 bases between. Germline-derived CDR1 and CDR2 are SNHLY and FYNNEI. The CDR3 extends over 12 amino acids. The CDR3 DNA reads TGTGCCAGCAGTGAAAGAGACTACGAGCAGTACTTC. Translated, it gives CASSERDYEQYF.

DNA of the CDR3: TGTGCCAGCAGTTTATTTGCAGGACACAGCAATCAGCCCCAGCATTTT. This translates into CASSLFAGHSNQPQHF. The V gene is TRBV27, the J gene TRBJ1-5, with TRBD1 as a possible D gene (5 bases). V was trimmed by 1 base and J by 1 base, leaving 11 bases between them. Germline V CDR1 and CDR2: MNHEY, SMNVEV (reference sequence). This CDR3 contains 16 residues.

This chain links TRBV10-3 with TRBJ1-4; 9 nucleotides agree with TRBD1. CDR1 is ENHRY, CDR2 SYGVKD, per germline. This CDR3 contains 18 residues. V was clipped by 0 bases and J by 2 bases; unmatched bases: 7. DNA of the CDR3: TGTGCCATCAGTGAGTCGCATACAGGGGGCTCGACTAATGAAAAACTGTTTTTT. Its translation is CAISESHTGGSTNEKLFF.

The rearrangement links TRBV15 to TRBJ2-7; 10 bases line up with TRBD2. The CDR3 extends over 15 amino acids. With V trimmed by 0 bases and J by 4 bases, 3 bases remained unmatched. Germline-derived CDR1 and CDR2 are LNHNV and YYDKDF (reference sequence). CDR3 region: CATSRDASGSYEQYF. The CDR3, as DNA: TGTGCCACCAGCAGAGATGCTAGCGGGAGTTACGAGCAGTACTTC.